The 9 T cell receptor beta chains reported below all come from one sample, sequenced in a study of radiotherapy plus CTLA-4 blockade in lung cancer. Sequenced by immunoSEQ multiplex PCR; TCRdb stores in-frame clones only, minus some. This sample yields some 32,000 clones, of which 70% are seen a single time; 4% belongs to the top ten. The sequences come from peripheral blood, collected from a patient treated with radiotherapy plus ipilimumab. These TCRs come from a human donor with non-small cell lung cancer who had stable disease on radiotherapy plus ipilimumab.

The table lists this clone with a few counts. The rearrangement links TRBV11-3 to TRBJ1-4; D possibly corresponds to TRBD1 (6 bases). The V and J ends lost 0 bases and 10 bases respectively, with 24 bases between them. Germline CDR1 SGHNT, CDR2 YENEEA. The CDR3 spans 18 residues. CDR3 in amino acids: CASSLDYGQGIYGGKLFF. The CDR3 DNA follows: TGTGCCAGCAGCTTAGATTATGGGCAGGGGATATACGGGGGAAAACTGTTTTTT.

This clone was detected a few times. The rearrangement uses TRBV6-1 and TRBJ1-1; D possibly corresponds to TRBD1 (5 bases). CDR3 length: 14 residues. V was pared by 7 bases and J by 6 bases, with 18 bases between. Germline V gene sequence: CDR1 MNHNS, CDR2 SASEGT. The CDR3 reads CASTLGRLGAEAFF. The CDR3 DNA reads TGTGCCAGCACCCTGGGGAGGTTAGGGGCTGAAGCTTTCTTT.

The chain is built from TRBV11-3 and TRBJ1-1, with D unresolved. Germline V gene data show CDR1 as SGHNT and CDR2 as YENEEA. V dropped 0 bases and J dropped 1 base, with 6 bases sitting between them. This CDR3 region has 14 residues. The CDR3 reads CASSLEAGNTEAFF. DNA of the CDR3: TGTGCCAGCAGCTTAGAGGCAGGGAACACTGAAGCTTTCTTT.

This clone is a singleton in its sample. CDR3 in amino acids: CASSTSGTSTDTQYF. DNA of the CDR3: TGTGCCAGCAGCACCAGCGGGACTAGCACAGATACGCAGTATTTT. The V call is TRBV9, the J call TRBJ2-3; 7 bases map to TRBD2. V was pared by 4 bases and J by 0 bases, with 5 bases of the junction left unmatched. This CDR3 is 15 amino acids long. Per the germline V gene, CDR1 is SGDLS and CDR2 is YYNGEE.

For this clone: Compared with germline, one end of the junction differs, possibly owing to a read error. The chain couples TRBV2 to TRBJ2-2; tentative D call: TRBD1 (6 bases). The CDR3 covers 15 residues. Germline lookup yields CDR1 SNHLY and CDR2 FYNNEI. The chain's CDR3 is CASREGGLGTGELFF. The CDR3 coding sequence is TGTGCCAGCAGAGAAGGGGGTTTAGGCACCGGGGAGCTGTTTTTT. The full variable domain, rest sourced from reference TRBV2 and TRBJ2-2, is EPEVTQTPSHQVTQMGQEVILRCVPISNHLYFYWYRQILGQKVEFLVSFYNNEISEKSEIFDDQFSVERPDGSNFTLKIRSTKLEDSAMYFCASREGGLGTGELFFGEGSRLTVL.

The CDR3 sequence is CASSEVGRISKETQYF. The CDR3 nucleotides read TGTGCCAGCAGTGAAGTCGGCAGGATATCAAAAGAGACCCAGTACTTC. The J gene is TRBJ2-5, the V gene TRBV6-1; D unclear. The CDR3 has 16 amino acids. The V end lost 1 base, the J end lost 3 bases, and 15 bases lay between the germline ends. Per germline, CDR1 MNHNS and CDR2 SASEGT.

V gene TRBV18 combines with J gene TRBJ2-7, with D possibly called TRBD1 or TRBD2 (6 bases each). The CDR3 sequence is 13 residues long. Per the germline V gene, CDR1 is KGHSH and CDR2 is LQKENI. V was trimmed by 3 bases and J by 5 bases, leaving 11 bases between them. CDR3 in amino acids: CASSPVGGHEQYF. In DNA form, the CDR3 reads TGTGCCAGCTCACCGGTCGGGGGCCACGAGCAGTACTTC.

The chain is built from TRBV2 and TRBJ1-2, with D perhaps matching TRBD1 (5 bases). The V end lost 8 bases, the J end lost 6 bases, and 16 bases lay between the germline ends. The CDR3 has 13 residues. The germline V gene encodes CDR1 SNHLY and CDR2 FYNNEI. CDR3 bases: TGTGCCAGCCGCCGGAGGGGAGGACATGGCTACACCTTC. Its translation: CASRRRGGHGYTF.

The chain combines TRBV6-5 with TRBJ1-4, with 7 bases that match TRBD1. The germline V gene encodes CDR1 MNHEY and CDR2 SVGAGI. This CDR3 has 12 amino acids. Losses at the gene ends were 6 bases for V and 8 bases for J; bases not matched to a gene: 3. The CDR3 DNA is TGTGCCAGCAGAAGACAGGGAGAAAAACTGTTTTTT. It codes for CASRRQGEKLFF.